This TCR beta chain emerged from a study of cytomegalovirus exposure and HLA in healthy donors. The CDR3 has 14 amino acids. With V trimmed by 5 bases and J by 4 bases, 6 bases remained unmatched. Germline CDR1 and CDR2: SEHNR and FQNEAQ (reference sequence). With regard to this clone: The antigen is unknown.

The study's findings and limits: For cytomegalovirus status, the classifier reportedly gave diagnoses with high specificity and sensitivity. Most TCR sequences were seen very rarely across donors, but some public TCRs occurred in many. The listing of 150 to 200 TCR beta chains classed them as cytomegalovirus-associated.

Assay: immunoSEQ multiplex PCR; the TCRdb copy retains only in-frame clones and omits some. The sample carries 300,000 to 350,000 clones, 70% to 90% recorded once. This chain connects TRBV7-9 to TRBJ1-2, with 8 positions matching TRBD1. The source of this sequence is a man aged 25-45 years in good health and CMV-seronegative. The sequenced sample was PBMCs. The CDR3: CASSPGTGPYGYTF. CDR3 bases: TGTGCCAGCAGCCCCGGGACAGGTCCCTATGGCTACACCTTC.